The sequence of this T cell receptor (beta chain) was determined in a study of blood T cell repertoires in COVID-19. In the study overall: Samples representing acute and convalescent COVID-19 were sourced from the United States, Italy and Spain.

Authors' methods: Reference gene primer amplification gave estimated nucleated cell counts. Using immunoSEQ multiplex PCR, the repertoire was profiled, and TCRdb retains in-frame clones only, with some absent. V and J calls and clone size are as listed in that table; D and trimming were resolved from the DNA. The sample shows over 85,000 clones, roughly 85% of them seen only once. The trim removed 5 bases at V and 1 base at J, leaving 7 bases unmatched. From germline, CDR1 is MGHRA and CDR2 YSYEKL. The CDR3 has 17 amino acids. The sequencing sample was made of peripheral blood. The TCR comes from a man aged 65-85 years with acute or convalescent COVID-19. The rearrangement joins TRBV4-1 to TRBJ1-4; 10 nucleotides align to TRBD1. The chain's CDR3 is CASSERQGAVTNEKLFF. The DNA for the CDR3 is TGCGCCAGCAGCGAACGACAGGGGGCAGTAACTAATGAAAAACTGTTTTTT.